This T cell receptor beta chain comes out of a study of blood T cell repertoires in COVID-19. The wider study: T cells, B-cell-depleted T cells, or PBMCs provided the cDNA or gDNA that served as material.

Sequencing was performed with immunoSEQ multiplex PCR; in TCRdb, only in-frame clones are kept and a portion is missing. The sample includes 250,000 to 400,000 clones, 85% to 90% of them seen just once. Germline CDR1 is SEHNR and CDR2 is FQNEAQ (reference sequence). V was clipped by 9 bases and J by 7 bases; unmatched bases: 15. The CDR3 is 15 amino acids. This clonotype was sampled from a woman between 25 and 40 years old with COVID-19, enrolled during active disease. V gene TRBV7-9 combines with J gene TRBJ1-2; 9 nucleotides match TRBD1. Specimen: peripheral blood. Here the CDR3 DNA reads TGTGCCAGTCGACCCCCGGACAGGGGTGGGGGTGGCTACACCTTC. Protein: CASRPPDRGGGGYTF.